What follows are 31 T cell receptor beta chains derived from one specimen sequenced in a study of prognosis after radiotherapy for stage I lung cancer. With two-round multiplex PCR, TCR beta CDR3 sequences were amplified from genomic DNA. It was primers specific to each TRBV and TRBJ gene that first-round PCR used. TCRdb independently ran MiXCR on the multiplex PCR reads; one entry per CDR3 protein. The sample lists tens of thousands of distinct CDR3 sequences; 46% were seen once. The source material was PBMCs, sampled before or after stereotactic body radiation therapy (not recorded which). Receptors originate from a donor aged 50 or older with non-small cell lung cancer.

There are a few counts of this clonotype. A much larger clone sits a single nucleotide away, making a read error possible. The chain joins TRBV2 to TRBJ2-1, with D perhaps TRBD2 (5 bases). CDR3 size: 16 residues. The germline CDR1 and CDR2 sequences are SNHLY and FYNNEI. The DNA of the CDR3 is TGTGCCAGCAGTGAACCGCTTGGGGAGTCCCACAATGAGCAGCTCTTC. This translates into CASSEPLGESHNEQLF.

Points on this clonotype: A much bigger clone sits one base away, suggesting this may be a read error. This chain connects TRBV25-1 to TRBJ2-7; 7 bases map to TRBD2. V lost 6 bases and J lost 10; bases outside the gene matches: 12. CDR1 and CDR2 (germline): MGHDK, SYGVNS. This CDR3 is built from 13 residues. DNA for the CDR3: TGTGCCAGCAGGCTAGCGGTCCAAGATACCCAGTACTTC. This sequence encodes CASRLAVQDTQYF.

The sample holds many counts of this clonotype. DNA of the CDR3: TGTGCCAGCAGTTTAACCGGGACAGGAATCGACATTCAGTACTTC. Its protein is CASSLTGTGIDIQYF. The J gene is TRBJ2-4, the V gene TRBV27; 8 bases match TRBD1. CDR3 length: 15 residues. Germline V gene sequence: CDR1 MNHEY, CDR2 SMNVEV (reference sequence). With 2 bases clipped from V and 8 bases from J, the junction kept 8 bases outside the gene matches.

For this clonotype: A much larger clonotype is one base distant, so this may be a read error. The rearrangement uses TRBV6-1 and TRBJ2-3; D uncertain. This CDR3 spans 13 amino acids. V lost 7 bases, J lost 2 bases, and 10 bases lay in between. CDR1 and CDR2 (germline): MNHNS, SASEGT. In nucleotides, the CDR3 is TGTGCCAGCATTTGGGCAAACACAGATACGCAGTATTTT. This encodes CASIWANTDTQYF.

Details on this clonotype: This may be a read error, as it is one base from a much larger clone. The genes are TRBV20-1 and TRBJ2-6, with D perhaps assigned TRBD1 or TRBD2 (5 bases each). This CDR3 spans 14 amino acids. CDR1 and CDR2 (germline): DFQATT, SNEGSKA (reference sequence). CDR3 in amino acids: CSASGATGGNVLTF. CDR3 bases: TGCAGTGCTAGCGGGGCAACTGGGGGCAACGTCCTGACTTTC.

V usage is TRBV28 and J usage is TRBJ2-1; 9 bases are shared with TRBD1. This CDR3 has 14 amino acids. V was pared by 6 bases and J by 2 bases, with 2 bases of the junction left unmatched. From germline, CDR1 is MDHEN and CDR2 SYDVKM. The CDR3 is CASRTGGAYNEQFF. The CDR3 bases are TGTGCCAGCAGGACAGGGGGGGCCTACAATGAGCAGTTCTTC.

The rearrangement uses TRBV6-1 and TRBJ2-6, with 9 positions matching TRBD1. J gave up 1 base and V 6 bases, and 13 bases lay outside the gene matches. The CDR3 consists of 19 residues. The V gene's germline CDR1 is MNHNS and CDR2 SASEGT. CDR3 DNA: TGTGCCAGCAGAAGGCCGGGACAGGGCGGGGGATCTGGGGCCAACGTCCTGACTTTC. This gives the protein CASRRPGQGGGSGANVLTF.

In the case of this clonotype: Since a far larger clone is one base different, this is likely a read error. This chain joins TRBV7-9 and TRBJ2-7; possible D gene TRBD2, 5 bases. Germline V gene sequence: CDR1 SEHNR, CDR2 FQNEAQ (reference sequence). The CDR3 is 14 amino acids. CDR3: CAISPPSGIYEQYF. The CDR3 DNA reads TGTGCCATCAGCCCCCCCAGCGGAATCTACGAGCAGTACTTC. The full variable domain, its missing parts supplied by reference TRBV7-9 and TRBJ2-7, is DTGVSQNPRHKITKRGQNVTFRCDPISEHNRLYWYRQTLGQGPEFLTYFQNEAQLEKSRLLSDRFSAERPKGSFSTLEIQRTEQGDSAMYLCAISPPSGIYEQYFGPGTRLTVT.

About this clonotype itself: The junction does not match germline at one end; this may be a read error. The chain combines TRBV20-1 with TRBJ1-1, with D perhaps matching TRBD1 (5 bases). This CDR3 is built from 14 residues. The germline gives CDR1 DFQATT, CDR2 SNEGSKA (reference sequence). The CDR3 coding sequence is TGCAGTGCTAGTCTCCAGGGCGTAGGAACTGAAGATTTCTTT. This encodes CSASLQGVGTEDFF.

Comment on this clonotype: This is likely an artifact of a read error, given a far larger clone one base away. The rearrangement uses TRBV6-2 or TRBV6-3 and TRBJ2-5, with a tentative D call TRBD2 (6 bases). Trimming left V 6 bases short and J 4 bases short, with 15 bases between. In germline, CDR1 is MNHEY, CDR2 SVGEGT. This CDR3 contains 14 residues. CDR3 amino acids: CASRGLFRGETQYF. CDR3 nucleotides: TGTGCCAGCAGGGGACTCTTTAGGGGAGAGACCCAGTACTTC.

The V call is TRBV15, the J call TRBJ2-1; a weak D match, TRBD2 (5 bases). The CDR3 consists of 12 residues. V dropped 4 bases and J dropped 9 bases, with 10 bases sitting between them. Germline V gene sequence: CDR1 LNHNV, CDR2 YYDKDF (reference sequence). The DNA for the CDR3 is TGTGCCACCAGCATTGGACTGGCTGAGCAGTTCTTC. This codes for CATSIGLAEQFF.

The table lists this clonotype with a few counts. Its ends do not fully match the called genes, so a read error is possible. The chain links TRBV12-3 or TRBV12-4 to TRBJ2-5, with D possibly TRBD2 on 5 matching bases. CDR3 size: 13 residues. DNA for the CDR3: TGTGCCAGCAGTTTAGGTCTCGGGGAGACCAAGTACTTC. Protein: CASSLGLGETKYF.

Many counts were recorded for this clonotype. The chain is built from TRBV7-2 and TRBJ2-7; TRBD2 matches at 7 bases. With 2 bases clipped from V and 2 bases from J, the junction kept 6 bases outside the gene matches. The V gene's germline CDR1 is SGHTA and CDR2 FQGNSA. The CDR3 spans 15 residues. CDR3 coding DNA: TGTGCCAGCAGCTTATCAAGCGGGACTACCTACGAGCAGTACTTC. Residues: CASSLSSGTTYEQYF. The full variable domain, with the rest looked up from reference TRBV7-2 and TRBJ2-7, is GAGVSQSPSNKVTEKGKDVELRCDPISGHTALYWYRQSLGQGLEFLIYFQGNSAPDKSGLPSDRFSAERTGGSVSTLTIQRTQQEDSAVYLCASSLSSGTTYEQYFGPGTRLTVT.

The V gene is TRBV7-2, the J gene TRBJ1-2; maybe TRBD1 (5 bases). CDR3 length: 12 amino acids. Germline assignment: CDR1 SGHTA and CDR2 FQGNSA. V was trimmed by 3 bases and J by 8 bases, leaving 10 bases between them. DNA of the CDR3: TGTGCCAGCAGCTTGTCAGGGACGGGCTACACCTTC. This encodes CASSLSGTGYTF.

This clonotype has just a few counts. This chain links TRBV4-2 with TRBJ2-3; either TRBD1 or TRBD2 may supply D (6 bases each). Trimming shortened V by 1 base and J by 13 bases, and 27 bases separated the two germline ends. The germline V gene encodes CDR1 LGHNA and CDR2 YNFKEQ. The CDR3 spans 17 residues. CDR3 coding DNA: TGTGCCAGCAGCCAAGTTGGGCGGAGGGGGGAACACGCCTTTGAGTATTTT. It is translated as CASSQVGRRGEHAFEYF.

A word on this clonotype: An end of the junction does not agree with germline; a read error may underlie this. V usage is TRBV6-1 and J usage is TRBJ2-1, with a tentative D call TRBD1 (6 bases). Germline values: CDR1 MNHNS, CDR2 SASEGT. There are 13 residues in the CDR3. The CDR3 sequence: CSSIRGRANEQFF. CDR3 sequence (DNA): TGTTCCAGCATCAGGGGCCGAGCCAATGAGCAGTTCTTC.

This clonotype was observed at least ten times. A single base separates this from a much larger clone, so it may be a read error. V is TRBV12-3 or TRBV12-4 and J is TRBJ2-1; tentative D call: TRBD2 (6 bases). The CDR3 consists of 15 residues. This CDR3 reads CASSFFSGIYNGQFF. The CDR3 region has the DNA TGTGCCAGCAGTTTTTTTAGCGGTATTTACAATGGGCAGTTCTTC.

The chain has TRBV5-5 and TRBJ1-1, with D perhaps TRBD1 (5 bases). The CDR3 is 16 amino acids. The germline CDR1 and CDR2 sequences are SGHKS and YYEKEE (reference sequence). With 3 bases removed from V and 5 bases from J, the gap between germline ends came to 20 bases. CDR3 protein: CASSSTGGSGWTEAFF. In DNA form, the CDR3 reads TGTGCCAGCAGCTCGACCGGGGGATCAGGTTGGACTGAAGCTTTCTTT.

The J gene is TRBJ1-2, the V gene TRBV5-6; TRBD1 matches at 9 bases. The CDR3 covers 16 residues. Germline V gene data show CDR1 as SGHDT and CDR2 as YYEEEE. V shed 4 bases and J 0 bases; nucleotides not matched to a gene: 7. The DNA of the CDR3 is TGTGCCAGCAGCCTTGATAGGACAGGGGCTAACTATGGCTACACCTTC. Translating it yields CASSLDRTGANYGYTF.

This clonotype was found many times. The chain employs TRBV20-1 and TRBJ2-2; the D call may be TRBD1 or TRBD2 (5 bases each). This CDR3 region has 15 residues. V was clipped by 0 bases and J by 1 base, with 9 bases between them. CDR1 and CDR2 from the germline V gene are DFQATT and SNEGSKA (reference sequence). CDR3 protein: CSARDWDQNTGELFF. Written as DNA, the CDR3 is TGCAGTGCTAGAGACTGGGACCAGAACACCGGGGAGCTGTTTTTT.

This clonotype has ten or more counts. This chain uses TRBV20-1 with TRBJ2-2; TRBD1 matches at 7 bases. V lost 7 bases, J lost 4 bases, and 9 bases stayed unmatched. The V gene's germline CDR1 is DFQATT and CDR2 SNEGSKA (reference sequence). The CDR3 sequence is 14 residues long. The DNA for the CDR3 is TGCAGTGTCGCCCCAGGGGGTCGCACCGGGGAGCTGTTTTTT. Protein sequence: CSVAPGGRTGELFF.

This clonotype was detected ten times or more. This chain links TRBV18 with TRBJ2-1, with D unclear. With 3 bases removed from V and 9 bases from J, the gap between germline ends came to 9 bases. CDR3 size: 12 residues. In germline, CDR1 is KGHSH, CDR2 LQKENI. CDR3 region: CASSPTSFEQFF. The DNA for the CDR3 is TGTGCCAGCTCACCGACCTCATTTGAGCAGTTCTTC.

This clonotype was found many times. The rearrangement links TRBV12-3 or TRBV12-4 to TRBJ1-5, with TRBD1 matching 7 bases. This CDR3 is 15 amino acids long. With V trimmed by 7 bases and J by 3 bases, 9 bases remained unmatched. This CDR3 is CASTQGGQPNQPQHF. The CDR3 DNA follows: TGTGCCAGCACCCAAGGGGGACAGCCCAATCAGCCCCAGCATTTT.

This clonotype was seen only a few times. The chain uses TRBV30 and TRBJ1-3; D uncertain. This CDR3 spans 13 amino acids. Germline lookup yields CDR1 GTSNPN and CDR2 SVGIG (reference sequence). The ends were cut back, 2 bases at V and 4 bases at J, with 9 bases in the middle. CDR3 region: CAWSTDGGNTIYF. The DNA for the CDR3 is TGTGCCTGGAGTACGGACGGGGGAAACACCATATATTTT.

CDR3 residues: CSGERETSGEQFF. DNA for the CDR3: TGCAGTGGGGAGAGGGAGACCTCGGGAGAGCAGTTCTTC. This chain connects TRBV20-1 to TRBJ2-1; D is possibly TRBD2 (5 bases). The CDR3 totals 13 residues. V lost 7 bases and J lost 10, with 20 bases in between. Germline V lookup: CDR1 DFQATT, CDR2 SNEGSKA (reference sequence).

By its share, this clonotype is medium-sized. The chain couples TRBV11-3 to TRBJ1-3; 8 positions match TRBD1. The trim removed 7 bases at V and 7 bases at J, leaving 6 bases unmatched. CDR1 is SGHNT, CDR2 YENEEA, per germline. The CDR3 length is 13 residues. The CDR3 DNA reads as TGTGCCAGCAACCCTGGACAGGGTAACACCATATATTTT. The encoded protein is CASNPGQGNTIYF. The variable domain in full, completed from reference TRBV11-3 and TRBJ1-3, reads EAGVVQSPRYKIIEKKQPVAFWCNPISGHNTLYWYLQNLGQGPELLIRYENEEAVDDSQLPKDRFSAERLKGVDSTLKIQPAELGDSAVYLCASNPGQGNTIYFGEGSWLTVV.

As to this clonotype: This likely stems from a read error, as it lies one base from a far larger clone. The rearrangement joins TRBV6-9 to TRBJ1-1, with unresolved D. The V gene's germline CDR1 is MNHGY and CDR2 SVAAGI. The CDR3 covers 14 residues. Trimming shortened V by 3 bases and J by 7 bases, and 15 bases separated the two germline ends. Here the CDR3 reads CASSYSVTGNEAFF. The CDR3 DNA reads as TGTGCCAGCAGTTACTCCGTAACCGGGAATGAAGCTTTCTTT.

About this clonotype itself: Given a far larger clone just one base away, this is likely a sequencing read error. The V and J genes are TRBV6-8 and TRBJ1-1; D possibly corresponds to TRBD1 (6 bases). CDR1 is MNHGY and CDR2 is SAAAGT in the germline V gene. V shed 7 bases and J shed 6 bases, with 15 bases lying between them. The CDR3 totals 13 residues. The CDR3 nucleotides read TGTGCCAGCACCAAGGGGGGGTTCGCTGAAGCTTTCTTT. This codes for CASTKGGFAEAFF.

By frequency in the sample, this clonotype is medium-sized. The chain has TRBV6-1 and TRBJ1-1; D gene uncertain. The CDR3 runs 13 residues. The V end lost 7 bases, the J end lost 4 bases, and 13 bases lay between the germline ends. Germline values: CDR1 MNHNS, CDR2 SASEGT. CDR3 sequence (DNA): TGTGCCAGCACCTCCCTGGGAGGCACTGAAGCTTTCTTT. Protein product: CASTSLGGTEAFF.

This clonotype occurred many times. The chain combines TRBV5-1 with TRBJ2-2; TRBD1 is a possible D gene (6 bases). Germline values: CDR1 SGHRS, CDR2 YFSETQ. There are 15 residues in the CDR3. The V end was cut by 4 bases, the J end by 2 bases, with 12 bases between. This CDR3 reads CASSPWTANTGELFF. In nucleotides, the CDR3 is TGCGCCAGCAGCCCCTGGACAGCAAACACCGGGGAGCTGTTTTTT. Looking up the rest from reference TRBV5-1 and TRBJ2-2 gives the full variable domain: KAGVTQTPRYLIKTRGQQVTLSCSPISGHRSVSWYQQTPGQGLQFLFEYFSETQRNKGNFPGRFSGRQFSNSRSEMNVSTLELGDSALYLCASSPWTANTGELFFGEGSRLTVL.

Many counts were recorded for this clonotype. This chain connects TRBV13 to TRBJ2-4; D unresolved. V lost 5 bases to trimming and J lost 7 bases, with 9 bases between them. CDR1 PRHDT and CDR2 FYEKMQ come from the germline V gene (reference sequence). The CDR3 has 12 amino acids. The CDR3 here is CASSDRDNIQYF. CDR3 DNA: TGTGCCAGCAGCGACCGTGATAACATTCAGTACTTC.